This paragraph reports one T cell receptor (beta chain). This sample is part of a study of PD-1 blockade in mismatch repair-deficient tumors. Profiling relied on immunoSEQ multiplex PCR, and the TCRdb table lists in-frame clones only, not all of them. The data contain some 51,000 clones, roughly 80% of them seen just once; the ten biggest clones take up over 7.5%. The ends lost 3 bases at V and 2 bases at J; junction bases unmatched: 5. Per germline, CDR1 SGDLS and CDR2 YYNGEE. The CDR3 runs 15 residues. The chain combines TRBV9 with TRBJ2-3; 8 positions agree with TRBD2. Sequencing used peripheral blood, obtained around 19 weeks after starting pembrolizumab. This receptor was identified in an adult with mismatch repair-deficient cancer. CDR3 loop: CASSARAGDTDTQYF. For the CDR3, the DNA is TGTGCCAGCAGCGCCCGAGCGGGAGACACAGATACGCAGTATTTT.